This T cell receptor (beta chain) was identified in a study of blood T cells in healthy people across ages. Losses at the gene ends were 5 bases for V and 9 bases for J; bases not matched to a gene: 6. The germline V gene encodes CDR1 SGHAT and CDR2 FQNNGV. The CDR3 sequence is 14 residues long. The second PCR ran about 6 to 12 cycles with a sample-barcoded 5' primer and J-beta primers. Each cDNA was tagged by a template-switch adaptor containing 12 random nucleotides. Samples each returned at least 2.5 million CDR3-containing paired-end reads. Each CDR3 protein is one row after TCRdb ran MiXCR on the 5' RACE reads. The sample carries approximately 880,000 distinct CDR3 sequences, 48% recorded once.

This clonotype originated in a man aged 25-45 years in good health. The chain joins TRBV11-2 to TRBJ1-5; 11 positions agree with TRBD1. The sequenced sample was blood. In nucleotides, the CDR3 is TGTGCCAGCAGCCGGACAGGGGGCGAACGGCCCCAGCATTTT. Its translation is CASSRTGGERPQHF.